These 29 T cell receptor beta chains originate from one sample sequenced in a study of human T cells and chemical hapten exposure. TCRdb itself ran the RACE reads through MiXCR, one entry per CDR3 protein. Of 250,000 or so distinct CDR3 sequences in the sample, 7.5% to 8% are singletons; the top ten hold more than 0.95%. Regarding time point: pre-sensitization, week 0. Treatment described: therapeutic diphenylcyclopropenone sensitization with weekly scalp DPC. The sample was whole blood, taken in connection with sensitization to the hapten diphenylcyclopropenone (DPC). The source of these receptors is a man younger than 30 with alopecia areata. Some clones in this sample may be carry-over from other donors' samples.

This clonotype turned up a few times. CDR3 in amino acids: CASSGDGSYEQYF. CDR3 nucleotide sequence: TGTGCCAGCAGTGGGGACGGCTCCTACGAGCAGTACTTC. The chain recombines TRBV27 with TRBJ2-7, with D possibly being TRBD1 or TRBD2 (5 bases each). Germline V gives CDR1 MNHEY, CDR2 SMNVEV (reference sequence). The CDR3 totals 13 residues. Trimming stripped 5 bases from V and 0 bases from J, with 8 bases between.

This clonotype was counted many times. This chain connects TRBV4-3 to TRBJ2-7; D gene ambiguous. The germline V gene encodes CDR1 LGHNA and CDR2 YSLEER. The V end was cut by 0 bases, the J end by 3 bases, with 18 bases between. This CDR3 is 17 amino acids long. The CDR3 here is CASSQDRSDGVGYEQYF. The CDR3 DNA reads as TGCGCCAGCAGCCAAGATAGAAGCGACGGAGTTGGCTACGAGCAGTACTTC.

This clonotype was picked up a small number of times. The rearrangement uses TRBV9 and TRBJ2-5, with D perhaps assigned TRBD1 or TRBD2 (5 bases each). V was clipped by 2 bases and J by 9 bases, with 17 bases between them. The CDR3 covers 14 residues. CDR1 is SGDLS, CDR2 YYNGEE, per germline. In nucleotides, the CDR3 is TGTGCCAGCAGCGTTGACCCAACCCTGGGGGCCCAGTACTTC. This translates into CASSVDPTLGAQYF.

As to this clonotype: Because it lacks the conserved phenylalanine or tryptophan at the end, this CDR3 is likely a read error. This chain joins TRBV6-5 and TRBJ2-7; 7 bases match TRBD1. Trimming at V came to 5 bases and at J to 7 bases, leaving 11 bases not matched to a gene. This CDR3 contains 14 residues. Germline CDR1 MNHEY, CDR2 SVGAGI. CDR3 protein: CASSPGTAWGEQYY. The CDR3 DNA follows: TGTGCCAGCAGTCCCGGGACAGCCTGGGGAGAGCAGTACTAC.

This clonotype was observed a handful of times. V gene TRBV12-3 or TRBV12-4 combines with J gene TRBJ1-5, with unresolved D. With 3 bases removed from V and 3 bases from J, the gap between germline ends came to 6 bases. The CDR3 consists of 13 residues. The CDR3 DNA sequence: TGTGCCAGCAGTTTTGGACCCAATCAGCCCCAGCATTTT. This translates into CASSFGPNQPQHF.

This clonotype was seen only a few times. V is TRBV10-3 and J is TRBJ2-4; D is unresolved. Germline V gene sequence: CDR1 ENHRY, CDR2 SYGVKD. This CDR3 comprises 17 residues. V was shortened by 0 bases and J by 5 bases, with 17 bases between the two germline ends. CDR3 DNA: TGTGCCATCAGTGAGTCGTTCTTAAAAGCAAAGGAAAACATTCAGTACTTC. Residues: CAISESFLKAKENIQYF.

This clonotype was recorded many times. This chain uses TRBV5-1 with TRBJ1-1; unclear D gene. Trimming took off 0 bases at V and 3 bases at J, with 9 bases between the two ends. Germline values: CDR1 SGHRS, CDR2 YFSETQ. The CDR3 covers 14 residues. The CDR3 nucleotides read TGCGCCAGCAGCTTGGGCGGGAGCCACACTGAAGCTTTCTTT. Amino acid sequence: CASSLGGSHTEAFF.

This clonotype showed up just a few times. The chain combines TRBV11-2 with TRBJ2-1; maybe TRBD2 (6 bases). Trimming removed 0 bases at V and 3 bases at J, with 9 bases between. There are 15 residues in the CDR3. Germline CDR1 is SGHAT and CDR2 is FQNNGV. The chain's CDR3 is CASSLEAGRYNEQFF. The CDR3, as DNA: TGTGCCAGCAGCTTAGAAGCGGGCCGCTACAATGAGCAGTTCTTC.

This clonotype has a single count. At one end, the junction sequence differs from germline, possibly due to a read error. The genes are TRBV11-2 and TRBJ1-3; D unclear. Germline V CDR1 and CDR2: SGHAT, FQNNGV. The CDR3 has 15 amino acids. CDR3 region: CASSLYPASVNTIYF. CDR3 bases: TGTGCCAGCAGCTTATATCCAGCCTCTGTAAACACCATATATTTT. Using reference TRBV11-2 and TRBJ1-3 for the parts outside the CDR3, the full variable domain is EAGVAQSPRYKIIEKRQSVAFWCNPISGHATLYWYQQILGQGPKLLIQFQNNGVVDDSQLPKDRFSAERLKGVDSTLKIQPAKLEDSAVYLCASSLYPASVNTIYFGEGSWLTVV.

The sample holds a few counts of this clonotype. V is TRBV5-1 and J is TRBJ2-5, with D possibly being TRBD1 (5 bases). This CDR3 comprises 13 residues. Trimming took 5 bases from V and 5 from J, leaving 13 bases between them. The germline gives CDR1 SGHRS, CDR2 YFSETQ. The CDR3 DNA is TGCGCCAGCAGACAGGTCCTGTGGGAGACCCAGTACTTC. It encodes CASRQVLWETQYF.

The CDR3 spells CASHIMADRGSPNEQFF. The CDR3 nucleotides read TGTGCCAGCCACATCATGGCGGACAGGGGATCCCCTAATGAGCAGTTCTTC. This sequence joins TRBV11-1 and TRBJ2-1; 9 bases fit TRBD1. V shed 8 bases, J shed 7 bases, and the junction held 18 bases outside the gene matches. The germline gives CDR1 SGHAT, CDR2 FQDESV (reference sequence). This CDR3 spans 17 amino acids.

A few counts support this clonotype. The V call is TRBV7-2, the J call TRBJ2-5, with 10 positions matching TRBD2. The CDR3 covers 15 residues. V lost 2 bases to trimming and J lost 7 bases; unmatched junction nucleotides: 7. Germline loops: CDR1 SGHTA, CDR2 FQGNSA. DNA for the CDR3: TGTGCCAGCAGCTTAACCAGCGGGGGGGCCGGGACCCAGTACTTC. The encoded protein is CASSLTSGGAGTQYF.

This clonotype was seen many times. The rearrangement joins TRBV14 to TRBJ1-1, with D possibly TRBD1 on 5 matching bases. The CDR3 totals 13 residues. With 6 bases removed from V and 5 bases from J, the gap between germline ends came to 13 bases. From germline, CDR1 is SGHDN and CDR2 FVKESK. The CDR3 loop is CASREQGVTEAFF. CDR3 sequence (DNA): TGTGCCAGCAGAGAGCAGGGAGTGACTGAAGCTTTCTTT.

The chain couples TRBV12-3 or TRBV12-4 to TRBJ1-1; D is possibly TRBD1 (5 bases). The CDR3 loop spans 11 amino acids. Trimming took 4 bases from V and 6 from J, leaving 6 bases between them. CDR3 in DNA: TGTGCCAGCAGTTGGGGCCCTGAAGCTTTCTTT. It codes for CASSWGPEAFF.

The chain combines TRBV6-2 or TRBV6-3 with TRBJ1-5; D unclear. Germline CDR1 reads MNHEY; CDR2 reads SVGEGT. Trimming removed 2 bases from V and 7 bases from J, with 15 bases in between. This CDR3 comprises 15 residues. The CDR3 loop reads CASSYGRVLVQPQHF. CDR3 DNA: TGTGCCAGCAGTTACGGGAGGGTTCTGGTGCAGCCCCAGCATTTT.

This clonotype turned up a few times. The gene calls are TRBV28 and TRBJ1-1; D is possibly TRBD1 (6 bases). The CDR3 length is 14 residues. Between the trimmed V and J ends, which lost 7 bases and 5 bases, there was a span of 17 bases. Germline V CDR1 and CDR2: MDHEN, SYDVKM. Here the CDR3 reads CASIRRGGRTEAFF. DNA of the CDR3: TGTGCCAGCATCAGACGCGGGGGCAGAACTGAAGCTTTCTTT.

The sample holds one count of this clonotype. This sequence joins TRBV7-2 and TRBJ2-1; the match to TRBD2 covers 8 bases. Germline values: CDR1 SGHTA, CDR2 FQGNSA. This CDR3 is 12 amino acids long. The V segment lost 5 bases and the J segment 8 bases; nucleotides outside the gene matches: 2. The CDR3 loop reads CASSPGGDEQFF. The CDR3 bases are TGTGCCAGCAGCCCGGGGGGGGATGAGCAGTTCTTC.

The chain joins TRBV20-1 to TRBJ1-5, with 7 bases matching TRBD1. The CDR3 is made up of 16 amino acids. V gave up 2 bases and J gave up 4 bases; unmatched junction bases: 11. Per germline, CDR1 DFQATT and CDR2 SNEGSKA (reference sequence). The CDR3 nucleotides read TGCAGTGCTAGAATGTCCCGGGACAGCTCAAATCAGCCCCAGCATTTT. It translates to CSARMSRDSSNQPQHF.

J is TRBJ1-5 and V is TRBV6-1; 10 nucleotides line up with TRBD1. CDR1 MNHNS and CDR2 SASEGT come from the germline V gene. V lost 4 bases, J lost 4 bases, and 1 base stayed unmatched. This CDR3 has 14 residues. The CDR3: CASSGQGANQPQHF. The CDR3 DNA sequence: TGTGCCAGCAGTGGACAGGGGGCTAATCAGCCCCAGCATTTT.

This clonotype was seen only a few times. This chain connects TRBV7-2 to TRBJ2-3, with no clear D. The germline CDR1 and CDR2 sequences are SGHTA and FQGNSA. This CDR3 is built from 16 residues. The V and J ends lost 3 bases and 0 bases respectively, with 13 bases between them. CDR3 sequence reads: CASSFFPGDSTDTQYF. The CDR3, as DNA: TGTGCCAGCAGCTTTTTTCCAGGCGATAGCACAGATACGCAGTATTTT.

This clonotype appeared many times. CDR3 region: CASNGGSDTQYF. The CDR3 region has the DNA TGTGCCAGCAATGGAGGTTCGGATACGCAGTATTTT. This chain links TRBV2 with TRBJ2-3, with D possibly TRBD2 on 5 matching bases. CDR1 is SNHLY and CDR2 is FYNNEI in the germline V gene. CDR3 size: 12 residues. Trimming cost V 7 bases and J 6 bases, with 11 bases left between them.

The chain carries TRBV2 and TRBJ2-2, with 7 bases fitting TRBD1. V was clipped by 10 bases and J by 2 bases; unmatched bases: 7. CDR1 and CDR2 from the germline V gene are SNHLY and FYNNEI. The CDR3 extends over 14 amino acids. As DNA, the CDR3 is TGTGCCACCCGGGACAGTGTTAACACCGGGGAGCTGTTTTTT. Protein product: CATRDSVNTGELFF.

J is TRBJ2-1 and V is TRBV5-1, with 10 bases aligning to TRBD2. V was clipped by 4 bases and J by 6 bases; unmatched bases: 10. The CDR3 consists of 16 residues. Germline assignment: CDR1 SGHRS and CDR2 YFSETQ. CDR3 amino acids: CASSHVGAGGLNEQFF. The CDR3 DNA sequence: TGCGCCAGCAGCCACGTCGGAGCGGGGGGGCTCAATGAGCAGTTCTTC.

This clonotype has ten or more counts. The chain joins TRBV7-8 to TRBJ2-3; unclear D gene. CDR3 length: 12 amino acids. Deletions cut 6 bases from V and 7 bases from J, with 11 bases between. CDR1 SGHVS and CDR2 FQNEAQ come from the germline V gene. The CDR3 DNA is TGTGCCAGCAGTCCGGCCCGGAATACGCAGTATTTT. Amino acids: CASSPARNTQYF. Combining the CDR3 with reference TRBV7-8 and TRBJ2-3 gives the whole variable domain GAGVSQSPRYKVAKRGQDVALRCDPISGHVSLFWYQQALGQGPEFLTYFQNEAQLDKSGLPSDRFFAERPEGSVSTLKIQRTQQEDSAVYLCASSPARNTQYFGPGTRLTVL.

In its sample, this clonotype was seen many times. The rearrangement links TRBV11-1 to TRBJ2-7; D perhaps matches TRBD2 (5 bases). Germline CDR1 reads SGHAT; CDR2 reads FQDESV (reference sequence). Trimming removed 4 bases at V and 12 bases at J, with 19 bases between. CDR3 size: 13 residues. CDR3 sequence: CASSSRTDPRRYF. The CDR3 nucleotides read TGTGCCAGCAGCTCGCGGACTGATCCAAGAAGGTACTTC.

V gene TRBV27 combines with J gene TRBJ1-1, with D perhaps matching TRBD1 (5 bases). This CDR3 has 14 residues. Trimming pared 5 bases from V and 1 base from J, leaving 11 bases between. The germline V gene has CDR1 MNHEY and CDR2 SMNVEV (reference sequence). The CDR3 sequence is CASSPGRQNTEAFF. The DNA for the CDR3 is TGTGCCAGCAGTCCGGGACGGCAGAACACTGAAGCTTTCTTT.

At least ten counts were recorded for this clonotype. V usage is TRBV7-2 and J usage is TRBJ2-5, with TRBD2 as a possible D gene (6 bases). V lost 1 base and J 1 base, leaving 13 bases between the germline ends. CDR3 length: 16 residues. Germline CDR1 SGHTA, CDR2 FQGNSA. Written as DNA, the CDR3 is TGTGCCAGCAGCTTAGACTGGGAGGTCGGCCAAGAGACCCAGTACTTC. This encodes CASSLDWEVGQETQYF.

The chain links TRBV12-3 or TRBV12-4 to TRBJ1-4; D not resolved. The CDR3 covers 14 residues. Trimming left V 5 bases short and J 8 bases short, with 15 bases between. The CDR3 is CASSPFGGGEKLFF. As DNA, the CDR3 is TGTGCCAGCAGTCCCTTCGGTGGAGGCGAAAAACTGTTTTTT.

This clonotype came up a few times. The genes are TRBV12-3 or TRBV12-4 and TRBJ2-1; 7 bases align to TRBD1. V was pared by 6 bases and J by 4 bases, with 6 bases of the junction left unmatched. The CDR3 loop spans 14 amino acids. The CDR3 nucleotides are TGTGCCAGCAGCAGGACAGGACAGTACAATGAGCAGTTCTTC. It is translated as CASSRTGQYNEQFF.